The sequence of this TCR beta chain was determined in a study of cytomegalovirus exposure and HLA in healthy donors. Study background: Earlier, 110 million or so unique TCR beta sequences were recovered from around 190 million T cells by an analysis. Study-level results: CMV serostatus was the sole immune exposure information available. A cluster of highly shared sequence variants was likely a sequencing artifact.

The PCR had 60 Vbeta and 13 Jbeta primers. The method was immunoSEQ multiplex PCR; TCRdb's version includes in-frame clones alone and lacks a portion of them. Here the sample spans roughly 130,000 clones, about 85% being singletons. As for the donors, each was a healthy bone marrow donor. In regard to this clone: Its antigen is not identified.

The material sequenced was PBMCs. This TCR was recovered from a boy between 10 and 17 years old in good health and CMV-seronegative.

CDR3 sequence: CASSQSTVSNQPQHF. CDR3 in DNA: TGTGCCAGCAGTCAATCTACAGTAAGCAATCAGCCCCAGCATTTT. The rearrangement uses TRBV5-4 and TRBJ1-5; no reliable D call. Trimming stripped 5 bases from V and 1 base from J, with 13 bases between. Germline V gene sequence: CDR1 SGHNT, CDR2 YYREEE (reference sequence). The CDR3 sequence is 15 residues long.